One and the same sample provided the 14 T cell receptor beta chains below, sequenced in a study of blood T cell repertoires in COVID-19. The protocol was immunoSEQ multiplex PCR, while the TCRdb copy is restricted to in-frame clones and leaves out a portion. This sample has 200,000 to 250,000 clones, with roughly nine tenths found just once. Sequencing was done on a sample of peripheral blood. The receptors come from a man aged 55 to 70 who had recovered from COVID-19.

Only a few counts were recorded for this clone. The chain couples TRBV6-5 to TRBJ2-5; weak D call: TRBD1 (5 bases). Germline CDR1 and CDR2: MNHEY and SVGAGI. The CDR3 consists of 13 residues. V was trimmed by 4 bases and J by 4 bases, leaving 10 bases between them. The CDR3 DNA reads as TGTGCCAGCAGTTTTACCAGGGTAGAGACCCAGTACTTC. Protein: CASSFTRVETQYF.

The chain uses TRBV7-3 and TRBJ2-2; TRBD2 agrees at 11 bases. V lost 5 bases, J lost 1 base, and 6 bases stayed unmatched. Germline values: CDR1 SGHTA, CDR2 FQGTGA. CDR3 length equals 17 residues. The CDR3 is CASSRTSGRWNTGELFF. CDR3 DNA sequence: TGTGCCAGCAGCCGCACTAGCGGGAGATGGAACACCGGGGAGCTGTTTTTT.

This chain connects TRBV7-2 to TRBJ1-1; 8 bases align to TRBD1. Germline V gene sequence: CDR1 SGHTA, CDR2 FQGNSA. V lost 4 bases, J lost 11 bases, and 6 bases stayed unmatched. The CDR3 length is 12 residues. The CDR3 spells CASSSGRQGAFF. In DNA, the CDR3 is TGTGCCAGCAGCTCCGGGCGACAGGGGGCTTTCTTT.

The chain uses TRBV27 and TRBJ1-3; 7 bases match TRBD1. V lost 7 bases to trimming and J lost 11 bases; unmatched junction nucleotides: 11. Germline V gene sequence: CDR1 MNHEY, CDR2 SMNVEV (reference sequence). CDR3 length: 13 amino acids. The CDR3 sequence: CASKGTESLSIYF. The CDR3 nucleotides read TGTGCCAGCAAGGGGACAGAAAGCTTATCCATATATTTT.

This sequence joins TRBV21-1 and TRBJ2-7; the DNA was not compared with TRBD2, the D call given in the table. TRBV21-1 is labeled a pseudogene. There are 18 residues in the CDR3. In nucleotides, the CDR3 is TGTGCCAGCAGCAATTTTGATAGCGGGAGGGTATTCTCCTACGAGCAGTACTTC. Its translation is CASSNFDSGRVFSYEQYF.

The chain has TRBV18 and TRBJ2-2; 11 nucleotides match TRBD2. V was pared by 2 bases and J by 2 bases, with 7 bases of the junction left unmatched. In germline, CDR1 is KGHSH, CDR2 LQKENI. CDR3 length: 18 residues. The CDR3 loop reads CASSPVTSGKGNTGELFF. DNA for the CDR3: TGTGCCAGCTCACCAGTGACTAGCGGGAAGGGAAACACCGGGGAGCTGTTTTTT.

The chain has TRBV12-3 or TRBV12-4 and TRBJ2-7, with 11 bases fitting TRBD1. The trim removed 6 bases at V and 6 bases at J, leaving 4 bases unmatched. CDR3 length equals 13 residues. The CDR3 protein is CASRRDRGFEQYF. For the CDR3, the DNA is TGTGCCAGCAGGCGGGACAGGGGGTTCGAGCAGTACTTC.

The rearrangement links TRBV6-5 to TRBJ1-2; the D is unclear. The CDR3 is 14 residues long. CDR1 is MNHEY, CDR2 SVGAGI, per germline. V gave up 2 bases and J gave up 7 bases, with 14 bases separating them. The CDR3: CASSYTAGFGGYTF. The CDR3 DNA is TGTGCCAGCAGTTACACCGCAGGTTTCGGTGGCTACACCTTC.

This clone was seen a handful of times. The chain carries TRBV7-3 and TRBJ2-7, with D perhaps TRBD1 (6 bases). Germline assignment: CDR1 SGHTA and CDR2 FQGTGA. The CDR3 spans 15 residues. The V and J ends lost 1 base and 4 bases respectively, with 14 bases between them. The CDR3: CASSLNQGPTYEQYF. The CDR3 region has the DNA TGTGCCAGCAGCTTAAATCAGGGGCCCACTTACGAGCAGTACTTC.

The rearrangement links TRBV5-5 to TRBJ1-2, with TRBD1 matching 9 bases. Germline lookup yields CDR1 SGHKS and CDR2 YYEKEE (reference sequence). The CDR3 length is 15 residues. Trimming took 3 bases from V and 2 from J; bases not matched to a gene: 5. CDR3 nucleotide sequence: TGTGCCAGCAGCTCGATGGGACAGGGCAACTATGGCTACACCTTC. Its translation is CASSSMGQGNYGYTF. The full variable domain, completed using reference TRBV5-5 and TRBJ1-2, is DAGVTQSPTHLIKTRGQQVTLRCSPISGHKSVSWYQQVLGQGPQFIFQYYEKEERGRGNFPDRFSARQFPNYSSELNVNALLLGDSALYLCASSSMGQGNYGYTFGSGTRLTVV.

The J gene is TRBJ1-3, the V gene TRBV28, with D maybe TRBD1 (5 bases). The germline CDR1 and CDR2 sequences are MDHEN and SYDVKM. V was clipped by 6 bases and J by 0 bases, with 15 bases between them. The CDR3 consists of 16 residues. CDR3 protein: CASSPPGAASGNTIYF. CDR3 sequence (DNA): TGTGCCAGCAGCCCCCCTGGGGCCGCCTCTGGAAACACCATATATTTT.

Written as DNA, the CDR3 is TGCGCCAGCAGTCAATGGGGGACAGGAAATTTGAACACTGAAGCTTTCTTT. Its translation is CASSQWGTGNLNTEAFF. V and J are TRBV23-1 and TRBJ1-1; 8 bases match TRBD1. TRBV23-1 is labeled an ORF, and its function is uncertain. With V trimmed by 1 base and J by 0 bases, 7 bases remained unmatched. This CDR3 has 17 amino acids.

This chain links TRBV6-5 with TRBJ2-7, with TRBD1 matching over 7 bases. V lost 5 bases to trimming and J lost 5 bases; unmatched junction nucleotides: 9. Germline CDR1 MNHEY, CDR2 SVGAGI. The CDR3 is made up of 14 amino acids. In nucleotides, the CDR3 is TGTGCCAGCAGTCGTACAGGGGAGCGAAACGAGCAGTACTTC. It codes for CASSRTGERNEQYF.

The chain combines TRBV7-9 with TRBJ1-5; TRBD1 aligns across 8 bases. Per germline, CDR1 SEHNR and CDR2 FQNEAQ (reference sequence). Trimming took 5 bases from V and 6 from J; bases not matched to a gene: 6. There are 14 residues in the CDR3. As DNA, the CDR3 is TGTGCCAGCAGCCTACAGGGGGGTAGTCAGCCCCAGCATTTT. It codes for CASSLQGGSQPQHF.